Listed below are T cell receptor beta chains from one sample, sequenced in a study of shared clonotypes between healthy human individuals. Assay: immunoSEQ multiplex PCR; the TCRdb copy retains only in-frame clones and omits some. The sample has a few million clones; just under 95% are singletons. Material: naive CD4+ T cells from PBMCs. The source is a young man in good health. Some clones in this sample may be carry-over from other donors' samples. Each CDR3 is given with its conserved first and last residue. A D gene is named only where the DNA matches it firmly. A row's size may be missing; if present it is once, few, many or a size class.

>.|TRBD1|15|TRBV19|TRBJ1-2
CASSITLGQGWGYTF
TGTGCCAGTAGTATAACCCTGGGACAGGGTTGGGGCTACACCTTC
>.|TRBD1|12|TRBV4-1|TRBJ2-2
CASQGGSGELFF
TGCGCGTCACAGGGGGGCTCCGGGGAGCTGTTTTTT
>.|.|13|TRBV29-1|TRBJ1-4
CSVEQRFNEKLFF
TGCAGCGTTGAGCAACGGTTTAATGAAAAACTGTTTTTT
>.|.|15|TRBV5-1|TRBJ2-3
CASSLVSGSPDTQYF
TGCGCCAGCAGCTTGGTGTCTGGCAGTCCGGATACGCAGTATTTT
>.|.|17|TRBV5-1|TRBJ1-1
CASSLGPFPRGNTEAFF
TGCGCCAGCAGCTTGGGCCCCTTCCCCAGGGGGAACACTGAAGCTTTCTTT
>few|.|11|TRBV7-9|TRBJ1-1
CASSLGTEAFF
TGTGCCAGCAGCTTAGGGACTGAAGCTTTCTTT
>.|TRBD1|14|TRBV18|TRBJ1-1
CASSTTGSEAEAFF
TGTGCCAGCTCCACGACAGGGAGTGAGGCTGAAGCTTTCTTT
>.|.|14|TRBV21-1|TRBJ1-1
CASSKEGGDTEAFF
TGTGCCAGCAGCAAAGAGGGGGGAGACACTGAAGCTTTCTTT
>.|.|15|TRBV28|TRBJ2-3
CASSPQGIFTDTQYF
TGTGCCAGCAGTCCCCAGGGCATCTTCACAGATACGCAGTATTTT
>.|.|14|TRBV5-1|TRBJ2-7
CASSLEGGGHEQYF
TGCGCCAGCAGCTTGGAAGGGGGTGGCCACGAGCAGTACTTC
>.|.|14|TRBV9|TRBJ2-2
CASSVVQNTGELFF
TGTGCCAGCAGCGTAGTTCAAAACACCGGGGAGCTGTTTTTT
>.|.|15|TRBV29-1|TRBJ2-3
CSVEGAGLSTDTQYF
TGCAGCGTTGAAGGCGCAGGGCTGAGCACAGATACGCAGTATTTT
>.|.|15|TRBV6-5|TRBJ2-1
CASRRRGGSYNEQFF
TGTGCCAGCAGGAGGCGGGGAGGCTCCTACAATGAGCAGTTCTTC
>.|TRBD2|17|TRBV18|TRBJ2-1
CASSRLLAGGSSSEQFF
TGTGCCAGCTCACGCCTACTAGCGGGAGGATCATCCAGTGAGCAGTTCTTC
>.|.|13|TRBV10-3|TRBJ1-1
CAISESGDGEAFF
TGTGCCATCAGTGAGTCGGGTGACGGTGAAGCTTTCTTT
>.|TRBD1|14|TRBV29-1|TRBJ2-1
CSVGQGRIGNEQFF
TGCAGCGTCGGACAGGGGCGCATTGGGAATGAGCAGTTCTTC
>.|.|16|TRBV7-9|TRBJ1-2
CASSLEAQNKNYGYTF
TGTGCCAGCAGCTTAGAGGCCCAAAACAAAAACTATGGCTACACCTTC
>.|TRBD1|15|TRBV11-1|TRBJ1-1
CASAVQGIVGTEAFF
TGTGCCAGCGCCGTACAGGGGATTGTGGGCACTGAAGCTTTCTTT
>.|.|15|TRBV30|TRBJ1-5
CAWSPGGTGNQPQHF
TGTGCCTGGAGTCCCGGGGGGACTGGCAATCAGCCCCAGCATTTT
>.|.|14|TRBV6-6|TRBJ2-7
CASSYSGSSYEQYF
TGTGCCAGCAGTTACTCGGGCAGTTCCTACGAGCAGTACTTC
>.|TRBD1|13|TRBV19|TRBJ2-2
CATRTGRTGELFF
TGTGCCACCAGGACAGGGCGCACCGGGGAGCTGTTTTTT
>.|TRBD2|17|TRBV5-1|TRBJ2-3
CASSLRGLAGVADTQYF
TGCGCCAGCAGCTTGAGGGGGCTAGCGGGAGTTGCAGATACGCAGTATTTT
>.|.|15|TRBV28|TRBJ2-7
CASSFVGLSYYEQYF
TGTGCCAGCAGTTTTGTGGGACTCTCATACTACGAGCAGTACTTC
>.|.|15|TRBV18|TRBJ2-7
CASSPLRFQGYEQYF
TGTGCCAGCTCACCACTAAGATTTCAGGGCTACGAGCAGTACTTC
>.|.|16|TRBV5-5|TRBJ2-2
CASSPANREKTGELFF
TGTGCCAGCAGTCCAGCCAACAGGGAAAAGACCGGGGAGCTGTTTTTT
>once|.|12|TRBV10-3|TRBJ2-7
CAISELDYEQYF
TGTGCCATCAGTGAGTTGGACTACGAGCAGTACTTC
>once|.|19|TRBV27|TRBJ2-2
CASSFRETPLALNTGELFF
TGTGCCAGCAGTTTTCGGGAAACCCCTCTAGCGCTGAACACCGGGGAGCTGTTTTTT
>.|TRBD1|19|TRBV23-1|TRBJ2-3
CASSQTPRPAGGRVDTQYF
TGCGCCAGCAGTCAAACCCCCCGCCCGGCAGGGGGTAGGGTAGATACGCAGTATTTT
>.|TRBD1|15|TRBV15|TRBJ1-1
CATSRARQGGTEAFF
TGTGCCACCAGCAGAGCGAGACAGGGGGGCACTGAAGCTTTCTTT
>.|TRBD1|15|TRBV30|TRBJ1-3
CAWSGGQGTGNTIYF
TGTGCCTGGAGTGGAGGACAGGGGACTGGAAACACCATATATTTT
>.|.|11|TRBV28|TRBJ2-7
CASSWSYEQYF
TGTGCCAGCAGTTGGTCCTACGAGCAGTACTTC
>.|.|16|TRBV7-2|TRBJ1-2
CASSRTGGGARYGYTF
TGTGCCAGCAGCCGGACGGGGGGGGGAGCTAGGTATGGCTACACCTTC
>.|TRBD1|15|TRBV28|TRBJ1-2
CASISVTGGAFGYTF
TGTGCCAGCATCAGTGTGACAGGGGGCGCATTTGGCTACACCTTC
>.|.|13|TRBV7-9|TRBJ1-1
CASSLEGGSEAFF
TGTGCCAGCAGCTTAGAGGGGGGATCTGAAGCTTTCTTT
>.|TRBD2|14|TRBV5-1|TRBJ2-4
CASSLTSGRNIQYF
TGCGCCAGCAGCTTAACTAGCGGGAGAAACATTCAGTACTTC
>.|TRBD1|14|TRBV5-1|TRBJ1-4
CASSTGQSGEKLFF
TGCGCCAGCAGCACGGGACAGTCTGGAGAAAAACTGTTTTTT
>few|.|16|TRBV19|TRBJ1-2
CASRMTGQPKNYGYTF
TGTGCCAGTAGAATGACAGGACAGCCTAAAAACTATGGCTACACCTTC
>.|TRBD2|16|TRBV7-2|TRBJ2-2
CASSPWTSRNTGELFF
TGTGCCAGCAGCCCCTGGACTAGCAGGAACACCGGGGAGCTGTTTTTT
>.|.|13|TRBV29-1|TRBJ2-7
CSVESSRGNEQYF
TGCAGCGTTGAATCGTCTAGGGGGAACGAGCAGTACTTC
>.|.|12|TRBV29-1|TRBJ2-1
CSILGGSNEQFF
TGCAGCATCCTCGGAGGTAGCAATGAGCAGTTCTTC
>.|TRBD2|20|TRBV12-5|TRBJ2-1
CASGLGPGLAGDRSYNEQFF
TGTGCTAGTGGTTTGGGACCGGGACTAGCGGGAGATCGCTCCTACAATGAGCAGTTCTTC
>.|.|15|TRBV5-6|TRBJ2-6
CASSLGGSGANVLTF
TGTGCCAGCAGCTTGGGTGGCTCTGGGGCCAACGTCCTGACTTTC
>.|.|12|TRBV29-1|TRBJ2-2
CSVARTTGELFF
TGCAGCGTGGCCAGAACCACCGGGGAGCTGTTTTTT
>few|TRBD1|13|TRBV2|TRBJ1-2
CASSERQGAGYTF
TGTGCCAGCAGTGAACGGCAGGGGGCTGGCTACACCTTC
>.|.|16|TRBV11-2|TRBJ2-7
CASSLIYGTSPYEQYF
TGTGCCAGCAGCTTAATTTACGGGACGTCTCCCTACGAGCAGTACTTC
>once|TRBD2|15|TRBV9|TRBJ2-1
CASSTLAGVLNEQFF
TGTGCCAGCAGCACACTAGCGGGAGTACTCAATGAGCAGTTCTTC
>once|.|15|TRBV5-1|TRBJ2-5
CASSFSGATQETQYF
TGCGCCAGCAGCTTTTCAGGGGCCACACAAGAGACCCAGTACTTC
>.|.|16|TRBV10-3|TRBJ1-2
CAISESPRGSNYGYTF
TGTGCCATCAGTGAGTCCCCCAGGGGATCTAACTATGGCTACACCTTC
>.|.|12|TRBV30|TRBJ1-2
CAWTKGSYGYTF
TGTGCCTGGACCAAGGGAAGCTATGGCTACACCTTC
>.|.|14|TRBV2|TRBJ2-1
CASRARGSYNEQFF
TGTGCCAGCAGGGCTCGGGGCTCCTACAATGAGCAGTTCTTC